The 26 T cell receptor beta chains given below trace back to one sample, sequenced in a study of shared clonotypes between healthy human individuals. Generated by immunoSEQ multiplex PCR, the TCRdb table keeps only in-frame clones and is missing some. This repertoire shows fewer than 850,000 clones, about three quarters found once; its top ten account for 1.8%. Sample: memory CD4+ T cells sorted from blood. Indicated subset: CD45RA-negative fraction. All receptors derive from a woman aged 25 to 39 in good health.

This chain connects TRBV28 to TRBJ2-5; TRBD1 matches 7 bases. V was clipped by 8 bases and J by 2 bases; unmatched bases: 2. CDR1 is MDHEN, CDR2 SYDVKM, per germline. The CDR3 has 12 amino acids. For the CDR3, the DNA is TGTGCCAGCGGGACAGCACAAGAGACCCAGTACTTC. Its protein product is CASGTAQETQYF. Looking up the rest from reference TRBV28 and TRBJ2-5 gives the full variable domain: DVKVTQSSRYLVKRTGEKVFLECVQDMDHENMFWYRQDPGLGLRLIYFSYDVKMKEKGDIPEGYSVSREKKERFSLILESASTNQTSMYLCASGTAQETQYFGPGTRLLVL.

The chain has TRBV7-6 and TRBJ2-7; 9 bases fit TRBD2. The V gene's germline CDR1 is SGHVS and CDR2 FNYEAQ. This CDR3 region has 17 residues. Unmatched junction bases numbered 11, after V lost 5 bases and J lost 0 bases. The CDR3 region has the DNA TGTGCCAGCAGCGAGGATCTAGCGGGAATACCCTCCTACGAGCAGTACTTC. It specifies CASSEDLAGIPSYEQYF.

This chain links TRBV6-6 with TRBJ1-1; the D is unclear. The V end lost 0 bases, the J end lost 7 bases, and 18 bases lay between the germline ends. This CDR3 contains 16 residues. The germline V gene has CDR1 MNHNY and CDR2 SVGAGI (reference sequence). The CDR3 sequence: CASSYSGQTMGGEAFF. CDR3 coding DNA: TGTGCCAGCAGTTACTCAGGGCAGACGATGGGAGGTGAAGCTTTCTTT.

The genes are TRBV28 and TRBJ2-7; 10 bases are a match to TRBD2. Looked up from germline, CDR1 is MDHEN and CDR2 is SYDVKM. CDR3 length: 15 residues. The J segment lost 1 base and the V segment lost 5 bases, leaving 5 bases of the junction unmatched. Here the CDR3 DNA reads TGTGCCAGCAGTGTTCTAGCGGGGGCGTCCTACGAGCAGTACTTC. Its translation: CASSVLAGASYEQYF.

V is TRBV28 and J is TRBJ1-5; tentative D call: TRBD1 (5 bases). The CDR3 is 16 residues long. Germline V lookup: CDR1 MDHEN, CDR2 SYDVKM. The germline V and J ends were trimmed by 3 bases and 7 bases, with 19 bases remaining between them. As DNA, the CDR3 is TGTGCCAGCAGTTTCGGGACTGTGGGGGGTAGCCAGCCCCAGCATTTT. As protein: CASSFGTVGGSQPQHF.

Note on this clone: Other DNA sequences in the same sample also yield this CDR3. The V call is TRBV19, the J call TRBJ2-1; TRBD2 matches 8 bases. Per germline, CDR1 LNHDA and CDR2 SQIVND (reference sequence). The CDR3 length is 15 residues. V lost 5 bases, J lost 4 bases, and 7 bases stayed unmatched. The CDR3 nucleotides are TGTGCCAGTAGTGTGGGAACTAGCGGTTACAATGAGCAGTTCTTC. Translated, it gives CASSVGTSGYNEQFF.

The chain carries TRBV5-1 and TRBJ2-3; D unclear. Per the germline V gene, CDR1 is SGHRS and CDR2 is YFSETQ. This CDR3 has 14 residues. V was clipped by 1 base and J by 7 bases, with 13 bases between them. The CDR3 DNA reads as TGCGCCAGCAGCTTGAGTCTCACACCTAATACGCAGTATTTT. Translated: CASSLSLTPNTQYF.

V and J are TRBV19 and TRBJ2-3, with TRBD1 identical over 9 bases. V lost 7 bases and J lost 0; bases outside the gene matches: 5. Germline V gene data show CDR1 as LNHDA and CDR2 as SQIVND (reference sequence). CDR3 length: 15 amino acids. CDR3 amino acids: CASKDRGVSTDTQYF. In nucleotides, the CDR3 is TGTGCCAGTAAGGACAGGGGCGTTAGCACAGATACGCAGTATTTT.

This clone has more than one count but fewer than ten. The chain is built from TRBV19 and TRBJ1-3; 7 nucleotides align to TRBD1. CDR3 length: 13 residues. Losses at the gene ends were 9 bases for V and 3 bases for J; bases not matched to a gene: 5. The germline CDR1 and CDR2 sequences are LNHDA and SQIVND (reference sequence). In DNA, the CDR3 is TGTGCCAGCAAGGACAGGCTTGGAAACACCATATATTTT. Translation gives CASKDRLGNTIYF. The full variable domain, rest sourced from reference TRBV19 and TRBJ1-3, is DGGITQSPKYLFRKEGQNVTLSCEQNLNHDAMYWYRQDPGQGLRLIYYSQIVNDFQKGDIAEGYSVSREKKESFPLTVTSAQKNPTAFYLCASKDRLGNTIYFGEGSWLTVV.

The rearrangement uses TRBV7-2 and TRBJ2-2, with D perhaps TRBD2 (5 bases). The CDR3 extends over 16 amino acids. The V gene lost 1 base and the J gene lost 4 bases, with 13 bases spanning the gap. Germline loops: CDR1 SGHTA, CDR2 FQGNSA. The CDR3 region is CASSLGGRGITGELFF. The CDR3 DNA reads as TGTGCCAGCAGCTTAGGTGGTAGAGGGATCACCGGGGAGCTGTTTTTT.

The chain uses TRBV5-1 and TRBJ2-1; TRBD2 matches 15 bases. Germline assignment: CDR1 SGHRS and CDR2 YFSETQ. V was pared by 0 bases and J by 15 bases, with 13 bases of the junction left unmatched. The CDR3 spans 17 residues. This CDR3 is CASSLDASGLAGGRRFF. In DNA form, the CDR3 reads TGCGCCAGCAGCTTGGACGCCTCGGGACTAGCGGGAGGACGTAGGTTCTTC.

J is TRBJ2-3 and V is TRBV5-1; 16 nucleotides match TRBD2. The CDR3 consists of 19 residues. V gave up 2 bases and J gave up 2 bases; unmatched junction bases: 8. The germline gives CDR1 SGHRS, CDR2 YFSETQ. As DNA, the CDR3 is TGCGCCAGCAGCTTCCTGGGACTAGCGGGAGGGTCAGCCACAGATACGCAGTATTTT. Amino acids: CASSFLGLAGGSATDTQYF.

The CDR3: CASSQWTESNQPQHF. The CDR3 region has the DNA TGCGCCAGCAGCCAGTGGACGGAAAGCAATCAGCCCCAGCATTTT. The rearrangement uses TRBV4-1 and TRBJ1-5; no reliable D call. V shed 3 bases and J shed 1 base, with 10 bases lying between them. This CDR3 contains 15 residues. CDR1 and CDR2 (germline): MGHRA, YSYEKL.

This rearrangement joins TRBV10-2 to TRBJ1-5; TRBD1 aligns across 9 bases. The CDR3 runs 15 residues. V was pared by 5 bases and J by 5 bases, with 7 bases of the junction left unmatched. Per the germline V gene, CDR1 is WSHSY and CDR2 is SAAADI. In nucleotides, the CDR3 is TGCGCCAGCAGTCCGGGACAGGGCTATTATCAGCCCCAGCATTTT. It codes for CASSPGQGYYQPQHF.

In nucleotides, the CDR3 is TGTGCCAGCGCGGAGGGAGGGGATTTGGGCGAGCAGTACTTC. Translated: CASAEGGDLGEQYF. The genes are TRBV2 and TRBJ2-7; 7 nucleotides align to TRBD2. This CDR3 has 14 amino acids. CDR1 is SNHLY, CDR2 FYNNEI, per germline. The V and J ends lost 8 bases and 6 bases, in that order; junction bases with no gene match: 13.

This chain connects TRBV29-1 to TRBJ2-5; 7 nucleotides agree with TRBD1. In germline, CDR1 is SQVTM, CDR2 ANQGSEA. Germline trimming cut 7 bases from V and 1 base from J; bases unmatched to any gene: 6. This CDR3 contains 13 residues. The CDR3 coding sequence is TGCAGCGCTGCCGGGACAGCCCAAGAGACCCAGTACTTC. This codes for CSAAGTAQETQYF.

The chain uses TRBV19 and TRBJ2-1; D might be TRBD1 (7 bases). The V and J ends lost 4 bases and 2 bases respectively, with 24 bases between them. The CDR3 runs 19 residues. Germline V gene lookup returns CDR1 LNHDA and CDR2 SQIVND (reference sequence). The CDR3 sequence is CASSTRRSGGQLTYNEQFF. CDR3 nucleotides: TGTGCCAGTAGTACCCGGAGGTCAGGGGGGCAGCTCACCTACAATGAGCAGTTCTTC.

This chain uses TRBV5-8 with TRBJ1-4; D is unclear. There are 14 residues in the CDR3. Germline assignment: CDR1 SGHTS and CDR2 YDEGEE. The germline V and J ends were trimmed by 2 bases and 0 bases, with 5 bases remaining between them. The CDR3 sequence is CASSFRATNEKLFF. The DNA of the CDR3 is TGTGCCAGCAGCTTTCGGGCAACTAATGAAAAACTGTTTTTT.

The chain links TRBV7-9 to TRBJ2-5; 8 bases align to TRBD1. V lost 5 bases, J lost 5 bases, and 4 bases stayed unmatched. This CDR3 has 13 residues. Per germline, CDR1 SEHNR and CDR2 FQNEAQ (reference sequence). CDR3 DNA sequence: TGTGCCAGCAGCCAGGGACAGGCGGAGACCCAGTACTTC. The encoded protein is CASSQGQAETQYF.

This chain uses TRBV5-5 with TRBJ1-4; no firm D call. The CDR3 extends over 14 amino acids. V was shortened by 3 bases and J by 6 bases, with 12 bases between the two germline ends. Per germline, CDR1 SGHKS and CDR2 YYEKEE (reference sequence). This chain's CDR3 is CASSSLQADEKLFF. For the CDR3, the DNA is TGTGCCAGCAGCTCTCTCCAGGCCGATGAAAAACTGTTTTTT.

This chain joins TRBV7-2 and TRBJ2-7; TRBD2 matches at 10 bases. V shed 5 bases and J 4 bases; nucleotides not matched to a gene: 8. The germline V gene encodes CDR1 SGHTA and CDR2 FQGNSA. This CDR3 is built from 15 residues. In DNA form, the CDR3 reads TGTGCCAGCAGCAACGCCGGGACTAGCGTATACGAGCAGTACTTC. It specifies CASSNAGTSVYEQYF.

This clone appeared a single time. The chain is built from TRBV11-2 and TRBJ2-2, with 14 bases lining up with TRBD2. The CDR3 contains 15 residues. V dropped 6 bases and J dropped 5; count of bases not matched to a gene: 2. CDR1 and CDR2 (germline): SGHAT, FQNNGV. The CDR3 DNA reads TGTGCCAGCAGAAGGACTAGCGGGAGGACCGGGGAGCTGTTTTTT. This codes for CASRRTSGRTGELFF.

The CDR3 loop is CASSRRTGEKKLFF. DNA for the CDR3: TGCGCCAGCAGTAGGAGGACAGGGGAAAAAAAACTGTTTTTT. The chain joins TRBV10-1 to TRBJ1-4; 9 bases are a match to TRBD1. This CDR3 region has 14 residues. J lost 9 bases, V lost 5 bases, and 7 bases had no gene match. Looked up from germline, CDR1 is WNHNN and CDR2 is SYGVQD (reference sequence).

Comment on this clone: This sample includes further DNA sequences coding for the same CDR3. This chain joins TRBV28 and TRBJ2-7; D remains ambiguous. Germline CDR1 is MDHEN and CDR2 is SYDVKM. V was cut by 1 base and J by 4 bases, with 5 bases left in between. This CDR3 spans 12 amino acids. CDR3 sequence: CASSLYGYEQYF. CDR3 sequence (DNA): TGTGCCAGCAGTTTATACGGTTACGAGCAGTACTTC.

This clone has only a few counts. The chain is built from TRBV28 and TRBJ1-5, with D perhaps TRBD1 (5 bases). Deletions cut 5 bases from V and 6 bases from J, with 8 bases between. The CDR3 runs 12 residues. Germline loops: CDR1 MDHEN, CDR2 SYDVKM. The CDR3 DNA reads as TGTGCCAGCAGTGAGGGGAGTCAGCCCCAGCATTTT. Protein sequence: CASSEGSQPQHF.

Of note for this clone: At the DNA level, this CDR3 is encoded by other sequences in the same sample as well. The V gene is TRBV6-1, the J gene TRBJ1-1, with a tentative D call TRBD1 (6 bases). Trimming cost V 3 bases and J 5 bases, with 13 bases left between them. CDR1 MNHNS and CDR2 SASEGT come from the germline V gene. The CDR3 contains 14 residues. The CDR3 spells CASSDRGGRTEAFF. CDR3 in DNA: TGTGCCAGCAGTGATCGGGGGGGGCGGACTGAAGCTTTCTTT.